The present entry profiles one T cell receptor beta chain with its context. This sample was taken from a study of blood T cell repertoires in COVID-19. This table comes from immunoSEQ multiplex PCR, and its TCRdb copy is limited to in-frame clones, with some not included. The table has 300,000 or so clones, more than 85% seen once; the top ten hold 1%. CDR3 length: 13 amino acids. V lost 2 bases to trimming and J lost 1 base, with 5 bases between them. In germline, CDR1 is SGHNT, CDR2 YENEEA. All recovered Cohort 3 donors got two negative PCRs, got clearance, or saw symptom resolution. Sample: PBMCs or T cells enriched from blood (not recorded which). This sequence joins TRBV11-3 and TRBJ1-1; D remains ambiguous. The clonotype comes from a woman in her thirties who had recovered from COVID-19. As DNA, the CDR3 is TGTGCCAGCAGCTTAAGCCCGAACACTGAAGCTTTCTTT. It is translated as CASSLSPNTEAFF. The full variable domain, its missing parts supplied by reference TRBV11-3 and TRBJ1-1, is EAGVVQSPRYKIIEKKQPVAFWCNPISGHNTLYWYLQNLGQGPELLIRYENEEAVDDSQLPKDRFSAERLKGVDSTLKIQPAELGDSAVYLCASSLSPNTEAFFGQGTRLTVV.